These 26 T cell receptor beta chains were sequenced from one sample in a study of T cells expressing NK-cell markers. TCRdb re-called the 5' RACE reads, yielding one record per CDR3 amino acid sequence without DNA. The table for this sample gives roughly 180,000 distinct CDR3 sequences. Source material: blood T cells: a sorted CD56 or NKG2C T cell subset, CD4+ or CD8+ T cells, or bulk PBMC T cells (not recorded which). The receptors originated from a man aged 18 to 69 in good health.

V gene TRBV9 combines with J gene TRBJ2-5; TCRdb gives TRBD1 as the D gene, but with no DNA this cannot be confirmed. There are 15 residues in the CDR3. Germline-derived CDR1 and CDR2 are SGDLS and YYNGEE. CDR3 region: CASSVAGGPDETQYF.

The CDR3 sequence is CASSEAPGFEGEQYF. The rearrangement joins TRBV6-1 to TRBJ2-7; the D call of TRBD1 rests on TCRdb alone, since no DNA is present to check it. CDR3 length equals 15 residues. The germline V gene has CDR1 MNHNS and CDR2 SASEGT.

The rearrangement links TRBV2 to TRBJ1-1. The germline CDR1 and CDR2 sequences are SNHLY and FYNNEI. This CDR3 is built from 11 residues. The CDR3: CGCSTNTEAFF.

The rearrangement joins TRBV12-3 or TRBV12-4 to TRBJ1-6; TCRdb gives TRBD1 as the D gene, but with no DNA this cannot be confirmed. The CDR3 is made up of 16 amino acids. CDR3 region: CASSPGGRGYNSPLHF.

The genes are TRBV4-1 and TRBJ2-7; lacking DNA, the TRBD2 call made by TCRdb goes unchecked. This CDR3 region has 17 residues. From germline, CDR1 is MGHRA and CDR2 YSYEKL. The CDR3 is CASSPRPGLAGSYEQYF.

The rearrangement links TRBV3-1 to TRBJ1-1; TCRdb calls TRBD1, which cannot be checked without DNA. Germline lookup yields CDR1 LGHDT and CDR2 YNNKEL (reference sequence). CDR3 size: 16 residues. The CDR3 spells CASSQLLSGANTEAFF.

The V gene is TRBV7-7, the J gene TRBJ2-5. CDR3 length: 13 residues. The germline V gene encodes CDR1 SSHAT and CDR2 FNYEAQ (reference sequence). CDR3 residues: CASSLYRQETQYF.

This rearrangement joins TRBV7-3 to TRBJ2-1. The CDR3 is made up of 12 amino acids. Germline lookup yields CDR1 SGHTA and CDR2 FQGTGA. CDR3: CASSFFNGEQFF.

V gene TRBV7-9 combines with J gene TRBJ1-5. The germline gives CDR1 SEHNR, CDR2 FQNEAQ (reference sequence). The CDR3 covers 15 residues. CDR3 protein: CASSLSNSGNQPQHF.

The rearrangement links TRBV5-1 to TRBJ2-7. The CDR3 has 19 amino acids. Germline V gene lookup returns CDR1 SGHRS and CDR2 YFSETQ. CDR3 residues: CASSLWPAGVLSMNYEQYF. Full variable domain (outside the CDR3, taken from reference TRBV5-1 and TRBJ2-7): KAGVTQTPRYLIKTRGQQVTLSCSPISGHRSVSWYQQTPGQGLQFLFEYFSETQRNKGNFPGRFSGRQFSNSRSEMNVSTLELGDSALYLCASSLWPAGVLSMNYEQYFGPGTRLTVT.

This chain joins TRBV5-6 and TRBJ2-5; without DNA, the TCRdb call of TRBD1 cannot be checked. From germline, CDR1 is SGHDT and CDR2 YYEEEE. The CDR3 has 16 residues. The CDR3 sequence: CASSLNRGTLGETQYF. The variable domain in full, completed from reference TRBV5-6 and TRBJ2-5, reads DAGVTQSPTHLIKTRGQQVTLRCSPKSGHDTVSWYQQALGQGPQFIFQYYEEEERQRGNFPDRFSGHQFPNYSSELNVNALLLGDSALYLCASSLNRGTLGETQYFGPGTRLLVL.

The V and J genes are TRBV11-2 and TRBJ1-2; there is no DNA to check the TCRdb D call of TRBD1. The germline V gene encodes CDR1 SGHAT and CDR2 FQNNGV. The CDR3 totals 14 residues. This CDR3 is CASSPNPGGYGYTF.

V and J are TRBV6-5 and TRBJ2-3; TCRdb indicates TRBD2, and absent DNA this call remains unverified. Per germline, CDR1 MNHEY and CDR2 SVGAGI. The CDR3 loop spans 17 amino acids. This CDR3 reads CASSYSRSSGGRGTQYF.

The V call is TRBV5-8, the J call TRBJ2-1; TCRdb picks TRBD1, but there is no DNA to check that call. The CDR3 has 16 amino acids. CDR1 and CDR2 (germline): SGHTS, YDEGEE. CDR3 sequence reads: CASSPSGGESYNEQFF.

The chain is built from TRBV7-6 and TRBJ1-3. Germline CDR1 reads SGHVS; CDR2 reads FNYEAQ. The CDR3 has 16 residues. This chain's CDR3 is CASSLARDKPGNTIYF.

The rearrangement links TRBV7-9 to TRBJ1-1; TCRdb reports TRBD1, a call that lacks DNA to check it against. Per germline, CDR1 SEHNR and CDR2 FQNEAQ (reference sequence). This CDR3 has 17 amino acids. The CDR3 loop reads CASSLAQKDGKGTEAFF.

CDR3 sequence: CASSLTTSGEIYNEQFF. The chain carries TRBV7-3 and TRBJ2-1; TCRdb indicates TRBD2, and absent DNA this call remains unverified. This CDR3 region has 17 residues. The germline gives CDR1 SGHTA, CDR2 FQGTGA.

The chain links TRBV6-1 to TRBJ2-5; TCRdb's D call of TRBD1 is untestable without DNA. Germline CDR1 MNHNS, CDR2 SASEGT. CDR3 size: 14 residues. The CDR3 reads CASSRGVEVETQYF.

The chain combines TRBV6-5 with TRBJ1-2; no DNA is available, so the TRBD1 call from TCRdb remains unchecked. The CDR3 spans 12 residues. The germline V gene encodes CDR1 MNHEY and CDR2 SVGAGI. This CDR3 is CASSAGGNGYTF.

The rearrangement joins TRBV15 to TRBJ2-7; TCRdb lists TRBD1, though no DNA is available to test this call. Germline CDR1 reads LNHNV; CDR2 reads YYDKDF (reference sequence). This CDR3 spans 15 amino acids. The CDR3 region is CATSRGRGATYEQYF. The full variable domain, with the rest looked up from reference TRBV15 and TRBJ2-7, is DAMVIQNPRYQVTQFGKPVTLSCSQTLNHNVMYWYQQKSSQAPKLLFHYYDKDFNNEADTPDNFQSRRPNTSFCFLDIRSPGLGDTAMYLCATSRGRGATYEQYFGPGTRLTVT.

The V and J genes are TRBV4-1 and TRBJ2-1. Germline V CDR1 and CDR2: MGHRA, YSYEKL. The CDR3 is 15 residues long. CDR3 in amino acids: CASSPFTVTYNEQFF.

The V call is TRBV12-3 or TRBV12-4, the J call TRBJ1-4. The CDR3 covers 13 residues. This CDR3 is CASSSGSNEKLFF.

The chain couples TRBV2 to TRBJ2-5; no DNA is available, so the TRBD2 call from TCRdb remains unchecked. CDR1 is SNHLY and CDR2 is FYNNEI in the germline V gene. This CDR3 has 17 residues. The chain's CDR3 is CASSTGLSGPLGETQYF.

The genes are TRBV3-1 and TRBJ1-4; TCRdb outputs TRBD1, but without DNA this stays unchecked. The CDR3 covers 19 residues. Germline V lookup: CDR1 LGHDT, CDR2 YNNKEL (reference sequence). CDR3 loop: CASSQRGGRRDRVNEKLFF.

This sequence joins TRBV6-5 and TRBJ2-5; TCRdb gives TRBD2 as the D gene, but with no DNA this cannot be confirmed. From germline, CDR1 is MNHEY and CDR2 SVGAGI. CDR3 length: 16 amino acids. The CDR3 here is CASSYSLAGASETQYF.

The chain has TRBV7-6 and TRBJ1-1; TCRdb indicates TRBD1, and absent DNA this call remains unverified. The CDR3 length is 15 residues. CDR1 is SGHVS and CDR2 is FNYEAQ in the germline V gene. The CDR3 here is CASSFEGGKVAEAFF.